This T cell receptor (beta chain) stems from a study of T-cell memory formation after mild COVID-19. TCRdb fed the 5' RACE reads into MiXCR, producing one record per CDR3 protein. The data show approximately 350,000 distinct CDR3 sequences, about an eighth seen once. General study findings and limits: Of the contracting clones, CD4+ ones lay mainly in CM and EM, and CD8+ ones in EMRA. Memory sampled before infection contained some responding clones, suggesting cross-reactive memory joined.

This clonotype was detected a few times. The antigen is undetermined. The CDR3 is 12 amino acids. The J segment lost 6 bases and the V segment lost 6 bases, leaving 3 bases of the junction unmatched. Sequencing was performed on PBMCs or a T cell subset sorted from them (not recorded which). The chain links TRBV12-3 or TRBV12-4 to TRBJ1-2, with 8 bases matching TRBD1. This receptor was obtained from a man in his late teens or twenties who had mild COVID-19 (a few samples of this study predate the infection). Cell type and time point are not known. This CDR3 reads CASRRTGHGYTF. DNA of the CDR3: TGTGCCAGCAGACGGACAGGGCATGGCTACACCTTC.